This TCR beta chain was profiled in a study of graft-versus-host responses after intestinal transplantation. Looking at the study overall: Transplantation in recipients was multivisceral, liver-intestinal, or isolated intestinal. General study findings and limits: Some GvH clones appeared in ileal mucosa or blood before recipient bone marrow. HvG clone declines early post-transplant were associated with peak circulating GvH levels.

On this clone itself: The antigen remains unidentified.

Some clones are missing from TCRdb's copy, which holds only in-frame ones; the method was immunoSEQ multiplex PCR. The data show about 110,000 clones, around 95% seen once. The germline V gene encodes CDR1 SQVTM and CDR2 ANQGSEA. This CDR3 comprises 10 residues. V lost 6 bases and J 5 bases, leaving 7 bases between the germline ends. The TCR comes from a human donor who received an intestinal transplant. Source: unstimulated CD8+ T cells sorted from spleen or lymph node cells, taken before intestinal transplant. The V gene is TRBV29-1, the J gene TRBJ2-5, with D unclear. The CDR3 sequence: CSVQAETQYF. For the CDR3, the DNA is TGCAGCGTCCAGGCGGAGACCCAGTACTTC.